These 13 T cell receptor beta chains share one sample of origin, sequenced in a study of T cells in localized non-small cell lung cancer. Some clones are missing from TCRdb's copy, which holds only in-frame ones; the method was immunoSEQ multiplex PCR. The sample lists tens of thousands of clones; 70% to 90% were seen once. The starting material was peripheral blood, obtained before any cancer treatment. Receptors were obtained from a man aged 18-55 years with stage I lung adenocarcinoma.

V is TRBV9 and J is TRBJ1-1; the D is unclear. The CDR3 is 14 residues long. Germline V gene data show CDR1 as SGDLS and CDR2 as YYNGEE. Trimming pared 4 bases from V and 5 bases from J, leaving 15 bases between. The DNA for the CDR3 is TGTGCCAGCAGCTGGCTTACGGGGATGACTGAAGCTTTCTTT. Translated: CASSWLTGMTEAFF.

V usage is TRBV30 and J usage is TRBJ1-2; no clear D. CDR3 size: 11 residues. The V end lost 7 bases, the J end lost 7 bases, and 13 bases lay between the germline ends. Germline V gives CDR1 GTSNPN, CDR2 SVGIG (reference sequence). Written as DNA, the CDR3 is TGTGCCTCGAGCCCCTCCCGTGGCTACACCTTC. This gives the protein CASSPSRGYTF.

The chain couples TRBV9 to TRBJ1-5; D perhaps matches TRBD1 (5 bases). Trimming stripped 0 bases from V and 7 bases from J, with 11 bases between. Germline-derived CDR1 and CDR2 are SGDLS and YYNGEE. The CDR3 covers 14 residues. CDR3 nucleotides: TGTGCCAGCAGCGTAGATGGGGCCGGACAGCCCCAGCATTTT. It specifies CASSVDGAGQPQHF.

There are a few counts of this clone. J is TRBJ1-6 and V is TRBV7-8; 10 positions agree with TRBD1. The CDR3 spans 16 residues. V shed 5 bases, J shed 7 bases, and the junction held 8 bases outside the gene matches. CDR1 and CDR2 from the germline V gene are SGHVS and FQNEAQ. CDR3 in DNA: TGTGCCAGCAGCGCCCGGGACAGGGGATCAAATTCACCCCTCCACTTT. Amino acid sequence: CASSARDRGSNSPLHF.

The chain employs TRBV21-1 and TRBJ2-7; TRBD2 reflects the table's D call only, with no check against the DNA. TRBV21-1 is marked as a pseudogene. The CDR3 totals 13 residues. CDR3: CASSKLKSRVQYF. Written as DNA, the CDR3 is TGTGCCAGCAGCAAACTTAAGTCGAGGGTTCAGTACTTC.

In its sample, this clone is medium-sized. The V and J genes are TRBV5-1 and TRBJ2-5, with D perhaps matching TRBD2 (6 bases). CDR3 length equals 14 residues. The V and J ends lost 1 base and 4 bases respectively, with 11 bases between them. CDR1 is SGHRS, CDR2 YFSETQ, per germline. CDR3 bases: TGCGCCAGCAGCTTGACTAGCTGGGGAGAGACCCAGTACTTC. This encodes CASSLTSWGETQYF. The variable domain in full, with the rest retrieved from reference TRBV5-1 and TRBJ2-5, is KAGVTQTPRYLIKTRGQQVTLSCSPISGHRSVSWYQQTPGQGLQFLFEYFSETQRNKGNFPGRFSGRQFSNSRSEMNVSTLELGDSALYLCASSLTSWGETQYFGPGTRLLVL.

The chain is built from TRBV18 and TRBJ1-4; no reliable D call. The V end lost 2 bases, the J end lost 5 bases, and 9 bases lay between the germline ends. Per germline, CDR1 KGHSH and CDR2 LQKENI. CDR3 size: 14 residues. CDR3 sequence reads: CASSPILGNEKLFF. In DNA, the CDR3 is TGTGCCAGCTCACCAATCCTGGGGAATGAAAAACTGTTTTTT.

J is TRBJ2-7 and V is TRBV27; D tentatively reads TRBD1 or TRBD2 (5 bases each). V was cut by 1 base and J by 3 bases, with 25 bases left in between. CDR1 is MNHEY and CDR2 is SMNVEV in the germline V gene (reference sequence). The CDR3 is 19 amino acids. The CDR3, as DNA: TGTGCCAGCAGTTTATTTCCACCGGGATTTGGGCGGCAGGGCTACGAGCAGTACTTC. Translation gives CASSLFPPGFGRQGYEQYF.

This sequence joins TRBV30 and TRBJ1-4, with D perhaps matching TRBD1 (6 bases). The CDR3 runs 11 residues. The ends were cut back, 2 bases at V and 10 bases at J, with 8 bases in the middle. CDR1 and CDR2 (germline): GTSNPN, SVGIG (reference sequence). CDR3 DNA: TGTGCCTGGAGTAGAGGGGGAAAACTGTTTTTT. This gives the protein CAWSRGGKLFF.

The V call is TRBV19, the J call TRBJ1-2; D gene unclear. The CDR3 loop spans 16 amino acids. CDR1 LNHDA and CDR2 SQIVND come from the germline V gene (reference sequence). Trimming pared 3 bases from V and 8 bases from J, leaving 22 bases between. CDR3 DNA: TGTGCCAGTAGTATTGGCGTAAACCCCACCATGGAAGGCTACACCTTC. Translated: CASSIGVNPTMEGYTF.

Only one count was recorded for this clone. The V and J genes are TRBV2 and TRBJ1-2, with D perhaps matching TRBD1 (6 bases). Trimming pared 1 base from V and 8 bases from J, leaving 14 bases between. Germline CDR1 reads SNHLY; CDR2 reads FYNNEI. There are 14 residues in the CDR3. In DNA, the CDR3 is TGTGCCAGCAGTGAAGGACAGGTTATGGGCGGCTACACCTTC. It specifies CASSEGQVMGGYTF.

The genes are TRBV19 and TRBJ2-1; no clear D gene. The V end was cut by 4 bases, the J end by 2 bases, with 12 bases between. The CDR3 length is 15 residues. Germline V CDR1 and CDR2: LNHDA, SQIVND (reference sequence). The CDR3 reads CASSSIRLPYNEQFF. In DNA form, the CDR3 reads TGTGCCAGTAGTAGTATCAGGTTACCCTACAATGAGCAGTTCTTC.

This clone was recorded once. The CDR3 spells CASRDFSGEQYF. CDR3 coding DNA: TGTGCCAGCAGGGACTTCTCAGGGGAGCAGTACTTC. The V gene is TRBV4-2, the J gene TRBJ2-7, with D perhaps assigned TRBD1 or TRBD2 (5 bases each). The germline V gene has CDR1 LGHNA and CDR2 YNFKEQ. CDR3 length: 12 amino acids. The V end was cut by 6 bases, the J end by 7 bases, with 13 bases between.